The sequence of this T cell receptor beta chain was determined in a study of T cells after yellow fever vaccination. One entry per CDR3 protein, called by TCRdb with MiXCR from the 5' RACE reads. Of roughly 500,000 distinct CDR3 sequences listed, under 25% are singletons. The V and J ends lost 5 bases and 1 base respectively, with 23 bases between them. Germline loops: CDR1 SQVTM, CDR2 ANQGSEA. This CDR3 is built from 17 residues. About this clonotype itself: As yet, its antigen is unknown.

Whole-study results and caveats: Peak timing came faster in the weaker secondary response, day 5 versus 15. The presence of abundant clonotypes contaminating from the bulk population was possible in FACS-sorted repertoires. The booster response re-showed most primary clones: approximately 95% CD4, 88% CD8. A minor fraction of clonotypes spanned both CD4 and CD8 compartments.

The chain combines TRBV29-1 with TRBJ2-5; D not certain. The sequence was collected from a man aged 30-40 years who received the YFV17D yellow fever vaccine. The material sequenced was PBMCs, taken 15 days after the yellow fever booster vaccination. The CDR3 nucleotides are TGCAGCGTTAGTACCGAACTAAGCCAAGGGTTCCAAGAGACCCAGTACTTC. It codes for CSVSTELSQGFQETQYF.